This T cell receptor (beta chain) originates from a study of blood T cell repertoires in COVID-19. The CDR3 sequence is 16 residues long. Germline-derived CDR1 and CDR2 are SSHAT and FNYEAQ (reference sequence). Per the study methods: Nucleated cell counts were estimated from reference gene primer amplification. Generated by immunoSEQ multiplex PCR, the TCRdb table keeps only in-frame clones and is missing some. V, J and clone size are those of that table, while D and trimming were read from the DNA. Of under 80,000 clones in the sample, about 89% are singletons; the top ten hold 11% to 15%. The J gene is TRBJ2-6, the V gene TRBV7-7; 9 bases align to TRBD1. This sequence was found in a man between 70 and 80 years old with active or convalescent COVID-19. The sample taken for sequencing was peripheral blood. The CDR3 is CAITGTGRTGANVLTF. Written as DNA, the CDR3 is TGTGCTATCACCGGGACAGGGAGGACCGGGGCCAACGTCCTGACTTTC.